This entry lists 5 T cell receptor beta chains sequenced from one sample in a study of control samples from healthy donors and cancer patients. The protocol was immunoSEQ multiplex PCR, while the TCRdb copy is restricted to in-frame clones and leaves out a portion. The table lists some 150,000 clones, roughly 93% of them singletons, with roughly 4.3% in the top ten. The sequencing input was blood. The receptors shown here come from a woman aged 55-70 years in good health.

The rearrangement joins TRBV7-8 to TRBJ1-5; D is unclear. Trimming took 4 bases from V and 4 from J, leaving 11 bases between them. The CDR3 covers 14 residues. Germline loops: CDR1 SGHVS, CDR2 FQNEAQ. This chain's CDR3 is CASSYAVRNQPQHF. CDR3 in DNA: TGTGCCAGCAGCTACGCCGTCCGGAATCAGCCCCAGCATTTT.

The rearrangement joins TRBV19 to TRBJ2-7; tentatively, D is TRBD1 (6 bases). The CDR3 contains 13 residues. Per germline, CDR1 LNHDA and CDR2 SQIVND (reference sequence). Trimming removed 9 bases at V and 0 bases at J, with 12 bases between. The CDR3 is CASVQGSSYEQYF. The CDR3 DNA reads TGTGCCAGCGTCCAGGGGAGCTCCTACGAGCAGTACTTC.

The rearrangement links TRBV6-5 to TRBJ1-2; D gene unclear. Trimming shortened V by 7 bases and J by 4 bases, and 16 bases separated the two germline ends. From germline, CDR1 is MNHEY and CDR2 SVGAGI. The CDR3 covers 14 residues. The CDR3 region has the DNA TGTGCCAGCATACGGGAGACGGTGGGCTATGGCTACACCTTC. This encodes CASIRETVGYGYTF.

This sequence joins TRBV18 and TRBJ1-5; the D is unclear. V lost 3 bases and J lost 3, with 12 bases in between. The CDR3 loop spans 15 amino acids. Germline CDR1 is KGHSH and CDR2 is LQKENI. The CDR3 nucleotides are TGTGCCAGCTCACCGAACTCAGGTACCAATCAGCCCCAGCATTTT. Protein: CASSPNSGTNQPQHF. The complete variable domain, with remaining parts taken from reference TRBV18 and TRBJ1-5, reads NAGVMQNPRHLVRRRGQEARLRCSPMKGHSHVYWYRQLPEEGLKFMVYLQKENIIDESGMPKERFSAEFPKEGPSILRIQQVVRGDSAAYFCASSPNSGTNQPQHFGDGTRLSIL.

This clone was picked up one time. As DNA, the CDR3 is TGTGCCAGCAGTTCCTCCGGACAGGGCTGGAATTCACCCCTCCACTTT. Translation gives CASSSSGQGWNSPLHF. This rearrangement joins TRBV28 to TRBJ1-6; 8 bases agree with TRBD1. Per the germline V gene, CDR1 is MDHEN and CDR2 is SYDVKM. The CDR3 totals 16 residues. Trimming took 4 bases from V and 7 from J; bases not matched to a gene: 9.